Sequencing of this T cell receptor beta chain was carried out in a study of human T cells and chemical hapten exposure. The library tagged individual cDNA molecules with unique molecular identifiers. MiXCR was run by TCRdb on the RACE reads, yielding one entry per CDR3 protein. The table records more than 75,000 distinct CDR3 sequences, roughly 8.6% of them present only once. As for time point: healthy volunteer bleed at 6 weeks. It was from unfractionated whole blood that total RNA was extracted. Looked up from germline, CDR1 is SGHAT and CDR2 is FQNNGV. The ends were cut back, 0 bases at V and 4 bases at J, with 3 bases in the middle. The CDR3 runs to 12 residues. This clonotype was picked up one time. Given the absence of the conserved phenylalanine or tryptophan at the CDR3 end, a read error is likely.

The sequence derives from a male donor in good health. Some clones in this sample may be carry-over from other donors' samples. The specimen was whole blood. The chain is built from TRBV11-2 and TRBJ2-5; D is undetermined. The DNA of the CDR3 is TGTGCCAGCAGCTTAGACCCAGAGACCCAGTACCTC. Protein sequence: CASSLDPETQYL.